Each of the 22 T cell receptor beta chains below was sequenced from the same sample in a study of blood T cell repertoires in COVID-19. Sequenced by immunoSEQ multiplex PCR; TCRdb stores in-frame clones only, minus some. The repertoire holds approximately 110,000 clones, with roughly 84% as singletons. Sequencing was performed on peripheral blood. These receptors were obtained from a middle-aged man with acute or convalescent COVID-19.

V gene TRBV12-5 combines with J gene TRBJ1-4; D is ambiguous. The germline V gene has CDR1 LGHNT and CDR2 FRNRAP. CDR3 length: 14 residues. Trimming stripped 7 bases from V and 3 bases from J, with 12 bases between. CDR3 bases: TGTGCTAGTGCCCAAGGGAGGGCTAATGAAAAACTGTTTTTT. This encodes CASAQGRANEKLFF.

The rearrangement joins TRBV7-9 to TRBJ2-7; 7 bases are shared with TRBD1. V gave up 4 bases and J gave up 0 bases; unmatched junction bases: 9. Germline loops: CDR1 SEHNR, CDR2 FQNEAQ (reference sequence). The CDR3 extends over 16 amino acids. The CDR3 loop is CASSSRQGQDSYEQYF. CDR3 in DNA: TGTGCCAGCAGCTCCCGACAAGGACAGGACTCCTACGAGCAGTACTTC.

The V and J genes are TRBV27 and TRBJ2-2; D may be TRBD1 (5 bases). Trimming removed 8 bases from V and 5 bases from J, with 6 bases in between. CDR3 length equals 11 residues. The germline V gene encodes CDR1 MNHEY and CDR2 SMNVEV (reference sequence). CDR3 residues: CASQGTGELFF. The CDR3 DNA follows: TGTGCCAGCCAGGGAACCGGGGAGCTGTTTTTT.

This chain connects TRBV5-8 to TRBJ2-1; TRBD1 aligns across 8 bases. The CDR3 runs to 15 residues. Germline V gene lookup returns CDR1 SGHTS and CDR2 YDEGEE. V lost 2 bases and J lost 2; bases outside the gene matches: 3. The CDR3 DNA reads TGTGCCAGCAGCTTTCAGGGGGCCCCCTACAATGAGCAGTTCTTC. Translating gives CASSFQGAPYNEQFF.

This clone was detected a few times. V gene TRBV19 combines with J gene TRBJ1-5; no firm D call. V gave up 2 bases and J gave up 5 bases, with 22 bases separating them. The CDR3 is made up of 18 amino acids. CDR1 LNHDA and CDR2 SQIVND come from the germline V gene (reference sequence). The CDR3 region is CASSIKGRVREEDQPQHF. Here the CDR3 DNA reads TGTGCCAGTAGTATAAAGGGCCGGGTACGGGAAGAAGATCAGCCCCAGCATTTT. Full variable domain (remainder filled in from reference TRBV19 and TRBJ1-5): DGGITQSPKYLFRKEGQNVTLSCEQNLNHDAMYWYRQDPGQGLRLIYYSQIVNDFQKGDIAEGYSVSREKKESFPLTVTSAQKNPTAFYLCASSIKGRVREEDQPQHFGDGTRLSIL.

The chain is built from TRBV7-9 and TRBJ2-5; TRBD2 aligns across 13 bases. The CDR3 has 16 residues. The V gene end was trimmed by 1 base and the J gene end by 2 bases; junction bases not matched to a gene: 1. Germline CDR1 reads SEHNR; CDR2 reads FQNEAQ (reference sequence). CDR3 amino acids: CASSLGTSGRQETQYF. CDR3 nucleotides: TGTGCCAGCAGCTTAGGGACTAGCGGGAGACAAGAGACCCAGTACTTC.

This clone was seen just once. This rearrangement joins TRBV24-1 to TRBJ2-3, with 10 bases identical to TRBD1. The CDR3 loop spans 15 amino acids. After removal of 6 bases from V and 5 bases from J, the junction contained 7 bases not matched to a gene. Germline-derived CDR1 and CDR2 are KGHDR and SFDVKD. Here the CDR3 reads CATSWGQGTGDTQYF. CDR3 bases: TGTGCCACCAGTTGGGGACAGGGGACCGGAGATACGCAGTATTTT.

The rearrangement links TRBV7-9 to TRBJ1-1; 8 bases match TRBD1. The V and J ends lost 6 bases and 4 bases, in that order; junction bases with no gene match: 10. The germline CDR1 and CDR2 sequences are SEHNR and FQNEAQ (reference sequence). The CDR3 is 15 amino acids. CDR3 bases: TGTGCCAGCAGAGCAGGGGCTACAGGGGGCACTGAAGCTTTCTTT. Protein product: CASRAGATGGTEAFF.

The genes are TRBV19 and TRBJ2-2; weak D call: TRBD2 (6 bases). This CDR3 spans 16 amino acids. CDR1 and CDR2 (germline): LNHDA, SQIVND (reference sequence). The V gene lost 1 base and the J gene lost 4 bases, with 13 bases spanning the gap. The CDR3 DNA reads TGTGCCAGTAGTATAGTGATAGCGGCCCCCACCGGGGAGCTGTTTTTT. Translated: CASSIVIAAPTGELFF.

The chain joins TRBV30 to TRBJ1-5; D is undetermined. The CDR3 spans 14 residues. CDR1 GTSNPN and CDR2 SVGIG come from the germline V gene (reference sequence). Trimming stripped 1 base from V and 2 bases from J, with 9 bases between. CDR3 DNA: TGTGCCTGGAGTGGGGGAGTCGGCAATCAGCCCCAGCATTTT. Amino acids: CAWSGGVGNQPQHF. The full variable domain, with the rest looked up from reference TRBV30 and TRBJ1-5, is SQTIHQWPATLVQPVGSPLSLECTVEGTSNPNLYWYRQAAGRGLQLLFYSVGIGQISSEVPQNLSASRPQDRQFILSSKKLLLSDSGFYLCAWSGGVGNQPQHFGDGTRLSIL.

CDR3 loop: CASSSGTTHEQYF. CDR3 nucleotides: TGCGCCAGCAGCTCCGGGACAACCCACGAGCAGTACTTC. The chain carries TRBV5-1 and TRBJ2-7, with D tentatively TRBD1 (6 bases). The CDR3 is made up of 13 amino acids. The V end lost 3 bases, the J end lost 5 bases, and 12 bases lay between the germline ends. Germline-derived CDR1 and CDR2 are SGHRS and YFSETQ.

The rearrangement joins TRBV4-1 to TRBJ2-7; D call uncertain. V was pared by 0 bases and J by 6 bases, with 12 bases between. The germline CDR1 and CDR2 sequences are MGHRA and YSYEKL. The CDR3 has 14 residues. CDR3 loop: CASSQDLTAREQYF. CDR3 bases: TGCGCCAGCAGCCAAGATCTAACTGCCCGCGAGCAGTACTTC.

V and J are TRBV7-9 and TRBJ2-3; no clear D gene. The CDR3 contains 14 residues. Germline CDR1 SEHNR, CDR2 FQNEAQ (reference sequence). With 1 base removed from V and 5 bases from J, the gap between germline ends came to 10 bases. CDR3 protein: CASSLGALEDTQYF. CDR3 bases: TGTGCCAGCAGCTTAGGAGCTCTTGAAGATACGCAGTATTTT.

The chain uses TRBV27 and TRBJ2-7; maybe TRBD1 (6 bases). CDR1 and CDR2 from the germline V gene are MNHEY and SMNVEV (reference sequence). Trimming shortened V by 3 bases and J by 4 bases, and 13 bases separated the two germline ends. CDR3 size: 14 residues. CDR3 DNA: TGTGCCAGCAGTTTGTTAGACAGGCCTTACGAGCAGTACTTC. Translating gives CASSLLDRPYEQYF.

This clone is a singleton in its sample. This chain joins TRBV7-6 and TRBJ2-5; 8 bases are a match to TRBD2. Trimming removed 5 bases from V and 2 bases from J; junction bases left unmatched: 13. CDR1 is SGHVS and CDR2 is FNYEAQ in the germline V gene. This CDR3 contains 17 residues. The DNA for the CDR3 is TGTGCCAGCAGCCAGCGGCGACAGCGGGGGAAACAAGAGACCCAGTACTTC. It specifies CASSQRRQRGKQETQYF. Looking up the rest from reference TRBV7-6 and TRBJ2-5 gives the full variable domain: GAGVSQSPRYKVTKRGQDVALRCDPISGHVSLYWYRQALGQGPEFLTYFNYEAQQDKSGLPNDRFSAERPEGSISTLTIQRTEQRDSAMYRCASSQRRQRGKQETQYFGPGTRLLVL.

As regards this clone: Since a far larger clone is one base different, this is likely a read error. V gene TRBV4-1 combines with J gene TRBJ1-2, with D unresolved. This CDR3 has 13 residues. Germline V gene data show CDR1 as MGHRA and CDR2 as YSYEKL. The CDR3 sequence is CARSPPGVRGYTF. The CDR3 DNA reads as TGCGCCCGCAGCCCCCCCGGGGTAAGGGGCTACACCTTC.

V gene TRBV6-5 combines with J gene TRBJ2-7; 9 bases fit TRBD1. CDR1 and CDR2 from the germline V gene are MNHEY and SVGAGI. This CDR3 is built from 12 residues. J gave up 9 bases and V 7 bases, and 7 bases lay outside the gene matches. This CDR3 reads CASNKGQGRQYF. CDR3 DNA: TGTGCCAGCAATAAGGGACAGGGCAGGCAGTACTTC.

The chain carries TRBV6-5 and TRBJ2-5; 8 bases are shared with TRBD2. Germline V gene lookup returns CDR1 MNHEY and CDR2 SVGAGI. V gave up 4 bases and J gave up 1 base; unmatched junction bases: 2. The CDR3 covers 14 residues. This chain's CDR3 is CASSSTSGQETQYF. Written as DNA, the CDR3 is TGTGCCAGCAGTTCCACTAGCGGCCAAGAGACCCAGTACTTC.

The CDR3 loop reads CATSDPGAAQPQHF. The CDR3 DNA follows: TGTGCCACCAGTGATCCAGGGGCAGCTCAGCCCCAGCATTTT. This sequence joins TRBV24-1 and TRBJ1-5, with D tentatively TRBD1 (6 bases). CDR3 size: 14 residues. The germline gives CDR1 KGHDR, CDR2 SFDVKD. V gave up 3 bases and J gave up 6 bases, with 11 bases separating them.

J is TRBJ1-1 and V is TRBV19; D perhaps matches TRBD1 (5 bases). The CDR3 has 13 residues. CDR1 is LNHDA and CDR2 is SQIVND in the germline V gene (reference sequence). Trimming took off 1 base at V and 4 bases at J, with 7 bases between the two ends. In DNA, the CDR3 is TGTGCCAGTAGTATAGGGGGGGTCACTGAAGCTTTCTTT. Its protein product is CASSIGGVTEAFF.

The chain employs TRBV5-1 and TRBJ2-1; 8 positions match TRBD1. The CDR3 length is 14 residues. The germline V gene has CDR1 SGHRS and CDR2 YFSETQ. Losses at the gene ends were 5 bases for V and 5 bases for J; bases not matched to a gene: 6. CDR3 sequence (DNA): TGCGCCAGCAGTACAGGGGGAGGCAACAATGAGCAGTTCTTC. Protein sequence: CASSTGGGNNEQFF. Variable domain in full (rest from reference TRBV5-1 and TRBJ2-1): KAGVTQTPRYLIKTRGQQVTLSCSPISGHRSVSWYQQTPGQGLQFLFEYFSETQRNKGNFPGRFSGRQFSNSRSEMNVSTLELGDSALYLCASSTGGGNNEQFFGPGTRLTVL.

The chain employs TRBV28 and TRBJ1-1; D is possibly TRBD1 (5 bases). The CDR3 consists of 12 residues. Trimming stripped 8 bases from V and 8 bases from J, with 15 bases between. Per the germline V gene, CDR1 is MDHEN and CDR2 is SYDVKM. CDR3 protein: CASAGAEGEAFF. The CDR3 region has the DNA TGTGCCAGCGCTGGGGCGGAGGGCGAAGCTTTCTTT.